The 22 T cell receptor beta chains presented below share a single source sample, sequenced in a study of molecular identifiers for immune sequencing clone quantification. Each CDR3 protein is one row after TCRdb ran MiXCR on the PCR reads. The sample holds more than 85,000 distinct CDR3 sequences; 36% are singletons and the top ten take approximately 3.8%. The source material was naive CD8+ T cells from blood, with Jurkat cell RNA spiked in. Subset of the sample: FACS-sorted CD8+CD4-CCR7+CD45RA+ naive T cells. Every receptor here comes from a human donor in good health. Some libraries in this study had Jurkat cell RNA spiked in.

Regarding this clonotype: The junction shows a germline mismatch at one end, possibly a read error. The chain has TRBV4-3 and TRBJ2-2; the match to TRBD2 covers 14 bases. The CDR3 is made up of 16 amino acids. CDR1 and CDR2 from the germline V gene are LGHNA and YSLEER. This chain's CDR3 is CASSHRLAGGSGELVF. Here the CDR3 DNA reads TGCGCCAGCAGCCATAGACTAGCGGGAGGGTCCGGGGAGCTGGTTTTT.

This clonotype was counted between two and nine times. V usage is TRBV28 and J usage is TRBJ1-5, with TRBD1 identical over 7 bases. CDR1 and CDR2 from the germline V gene are MDHEN and SYDVKM. The CDR3 contains 14 residues. Unmatched junction bases numbered 5, after V lost 4 bases and J lost 5 bases. CDR3: CASSYRQGDQPQHF. DNA for the CDR3: TGTGCCAGCAGTTACCGACAGGGTGATCAGCCCCAGCATTTT.

Note on this clonotype: Sequence at one end of the junction differs from germline and may be a read error. The chain carries TRBV6-1 and TRBJ2-3; D is undetermined. CDR3 size: 14 residues. Germline values: CDR1 MNHNS, CDR2 SASEGT. CDR3 protein: CATLGSLEPETQYF. The CDR3 DNA is TGTGCCACCCTAGGCTCCTTAGAGCCAGAAACGCAGTATTTT.

With regard to this clonotype: A much larger clone lies one base from this, so it may be a read error. The V call is TRBV5-6, the J call TRBJ1-4; a possible D gene is TRBD1 (5 bases). Per the germline V gene, CDR1 is SGHDT and CDR2 is YYEEEE. The CDR3 has 14 amino acids. DNA for the CDR3: TGTGCCAGCAGCTCAGGGTTGGTTAATGAAAAACTGATTTTT. This sequence encodes CASSSGLVNEKLIF.

This clonotype was seen at least ten times. The chain carries TRBV5-1 and TRBJ2-5, with TRBD1 as a possible D gene (5 bases). This CDR3 contains 13 residues. CDR1 and CDR2 from the germline V gene are SGHRS and YFSETQ. Trimming shortened V by 5 bases and J by 3 bases, and 11 bases separated the two germline ends. CDR3 DNA: TGCGCCAGCAGGCCCCCCAGGGAAGAGACCCAGTACTTC. This sequence encodes CASRPPREETQYF.

The chain couples TRBV20-1 to TRBJ2-7; the match to TRBD2 covers 9 bases. The V and J ends lost 3 bases and 3 bases, in that order; junction bases with no gene match: 9. Germline loops: CDR1 DFQATT, CDR2 SNEGSKA (reference sequence). This CDR3 has 15 residues. The CDR3 loop is CSASVIGTSLYEQYF. The DNA for the CDR3 is TGCAGTGCTAGTGTGATAGGGACTAGCCTCTACGAGCAGTACTTC.

The V gene is TRBV20-1, the J gene TRBJ2-7; possible D gene TRBD2, 6 bases. This CDR3 contains 14 residues. Germline V gene sequence: CDR1 DFQATT, CDR2 SNEGSKA (reference sequence). V dropped 7 bases and J dropped 0 bases, with 16 bases sitting between them. CDR3 region: CSVLLAQSSYEQYF. The CDR3 DNA follows: TGCAGTGTTTTACTAGCCCAAAGCTCCTACGAGCAGTACTTC.

The chain carries TRBV5-1 and TRBJ2-5, with D possibly being TRBD1 or TRBD2 (5 bases each). Trimming removed 3 bases at V and 3 bases at J, with 9 bases between. Germline values: CDR1 SGHRS, CDR2 YFSETQ. The CDR3 sequence is 13 residues long. The CDR3 sequence: CASSWGTEETQYF. The CDR3, as DNA: TGCGCCAGCAGCTGGGGGACCGAAGAGACCCAGTACTTC. The full variable domain, in which reference TRBV5-1 and TRBJ2-5 provide the parts outside the CDR3, is KAGVTQTPRYLIKTRGQQVTLSCSPISGHRSVSWYQQTPGQGLQFLFEYFSETQRNKGNFPGRFSGRQFSNSRSEMNVSTLELGDSALYLCASSWGTEETQYFGPGTRLLVL.

The chain recombines TRBV9 with TRBJ2-3; 11 nucleotides align to TRBD2. The CDR3 loop spans 17 amino acids. Germline V lookup: CDR1 SGDLS, CDR2 YYNGEE. J was trimmed by 3 bases and V by 0 bases; bases with no gene match: 6. The CDR3 DNA is TGTGCCAGCAGCGTAGAAGGTGTAGCGGGGGGGACAGATACGCAGTATTTT. Its translation: CASSVEGVAGGTDTQYF.

As concerns this clonotype: One base away lies a much larger clone, so this may be a sequencing read error. The chain combines TRBV7-9 with TRBJ2-3, with D uncertain. V was clipped by 8 bases and J by 3 bases, with 15 bases between them. The germline V gene has CDR1 SEHNR and CDR2 FQNEAQ (reference sequence). The CDR3 has 14 residues. The CDR3 is CASPVPMATDTQYF. Here the CDR3 DNA reads TGTGCCAGCCCCGTCCCTATGGCGACAGATACGCAGTATTTT.

This clonotype was seen repeatedly, ten times or more. The chain joins TRBV28 to TRBJ1-2; 7 bases map to TRBD1. V shed 3 bases, J shed 4 bases, and the junction held 11 bases outside the gene matches. Germline values: CDR1 MDHEN, CDR2 SYDVKM. This CDR3 spans 16 amino acids. The CDR3 sequence is CASSFRDRRISYGYTF. For the CDR3, the DNA is TGTGCCAGCAGTTTCCGGGACAGACGAATTAGCTATGGCTACACCTTC.

This rearrangement joins TRBV28 to TRBJ2-7; the match to TRBD1 covers 7 bases. The germline gives CDR1 MDHEN, CDR2 SYDVKM. The CDR3 has 15 residues. V trimming: 6 bases; J trimming: 4 bases; junction bases outside the gene matches: 12. The CDR3 spells CASSLSGTAAYEQYF. The CDR3 DNA reads TGTGCCAGCAGCCTCTCCGGGACAGCCGCGTACGAGCAGTACTTC. Filled out from reference TRBV28 and TRBJ2-7, the complete variable domain reads DVKVTQSSRYLVKRTGEKVFLECVQDMDHENMFWYRQDPGLGLRLIYFSYDVKMKEKGDIPEGYSVSREKKERFSLILESASTNQTSMYLCASSLSGTAAYEQYFGPGTRLTVT.

This clonotype was seen at least ten times. One junction end does not reproduce the germline sequence, and a read error may be involved. V and J are TRBV2 and TRBJ2-1, with 8 nucleotides matching TRBD1. This CDR3 spans 16 amino acids. The germline CDR1 and CDR2 sequences are SNHLY and FYNNEI. The CDR3 nucleotides are TGTGCCAGCAGAGAAGGGACAGGAAGCTCCTACAATGAGCAGTTCTTC. Protein product: CASREGTGSSYNEQFF.

This clonotype has more than one count but fewer than ten. V and J are TRBV15 and TRBJ2-7, with a possible D match to TRBD1 (6 bases). The CDR3 covers 17 residues. V was trimmed by 0 bases and J by 2 bases, leaving 17 bases between them. Germline lookup yields CDR1 LNHNV and CDR2 YYDKDF (reference sequence). CDR3 DNA: TGTGCCACCAGCAGAGATTTAGTAAGGGGGATCCCCTACGAGCAGTACTTC. Translated: CATSRDLVRGIPYEQYF.

With respect to this clonotype: With a much larger clone just one base away, this may be a read error. The CDR3 loop is CSVADTCVNNQPQHF. The CDR3 DNA reads TGCAGCGTTGCGGACACCTGTGTCAACAATCAGCCCCAGCATTTT. V and J are TRBV29-1 and TRBJ1-5; D possibly corresponds to TRBD1 (5 bases). Germline CDR1 is SQVTM and CDR2 is ANQGSEA. Trimming took 4 bases from V and 3 from J, leaving 16 bases between them. There are 15 residues in the CDR3.

This clonotype was recorded a few times. The rearrangement links TRBV23-1 to TRBJ1-3; no firm D call. TRBV23-1 is placed among ORFs of uncertain function. This CDR3 is 14 amino acids long. V was shortened by 2 bases and J by 0 bases, with 5 bases between the two germline ends. Written as DNA, the CDR3 is TGCGCCAGCAGTCAAACCGACTCTGGAAACACCATATATTTT. Translated: CASSQTDSGNTIYF.

This clonotype has just one count. This may stem from a read error, because a much larger clone lies one nucleotide away. The chain carries TRBV28 and TRBJ2-7; D perhaps matches TRBD2 (6 bases). V lost 6 bases to trimming and J lost 3 bases, with 18 bases between them. The germline V gene has CDR1 MDHEN and CDR2 SYDVKM. The CDR3 sequence is 15 residues long. The CDR3 sequence is CASRANCGIGYEQYF. In DNA, the CDR3 is TGTGCCAGCAGAGCTAATTGCGGGATCGGCTACGAGCAGTACTTC.

V gene TRBV28 combines with J gene TRBJ2-7, with a tentative D call TRBD2 (7 bases). The germline gives CDR1 MDHEN, CDR2 SYDVKM. The CDR3 extends over 14 amino acids. V lost 8 bases to trimming and J lost 6 bases, with 20 bases between them. The CDR3 nucleotides are TGTGCCAGCGGACCCTCCCGGGGGGCTCTCGAGCAGTACTTC. Amino acids: CASGPSRGALEQYF.

The chain uses TRBV27 and TRBJ2-7; tentative D call: TRBD1 (6 bases). Deletions cut 6 bases from V and 2 bases from J, with 11 bases between. This CDR3 is 13 amino acids long. The germline V gene has CDR1 MNHEY and CDR2 SMNVEV (reference sequence). The chain's CDR3 is CASRDSFAYEQYF. The CDR3 DNA sequence: TGTGCCAGCAGGGACAGCTTTGCCTACGAGCAGTACTTC.

A few counts support this clonotype. The chain employs TRBV12-5 and TRBJ1-1; no definite D call. This CDR3 is 16 amino acids long. Trimming left V 7 bases short and J 2 bases short, with 20 bases between. The germline V gene encodes CDR1 LGHNT and CDR2 FRNRAP. The CDR3 is CASAPLGLNRNTEAFF. The CDR3 region has the DNA TGTGCTAGTGCCCCCCTAGGGCTAAACAGAAACACTGAAGCTTTCTTT.

The sample holds a few counts of this clonotype. The V call is TRBV3-1, the J call TRBJ2-7, with D perhaps given as TRBD1 or TRBD2 (5 bases each). CDR1 is LGHDT and CDR2 is YNNKEL in the germline V gene (reference sequence). The V and J ends lost 3 bases and 2 bases respectively, with 17 bases between them. The CDR3 contains 16 residues. The CDR3 bases are TGTGCCAGCAGCCAGGAACACCGGGACGCCCCCTACGAGCAGTACTTC. Translation gives CASSQEHRDAPYEQYF.

The chain couples TRBV3-1 to TRBJ2-7; 7 nucleotides align to TRBD1. This CDR3 has 15 amino acids. CDR1 and CDR2 from the germline V gene are LGHDT and YNNKEL (reference sequence). Trimming cost V 3 bases and J 5 bases; bases outside gene matches: 10. The CDR3 spells CASSHKPRQGDEQYF. The CDR3 bases are TGTGCCAGCAGCCATAAGCCCCGACAGGGTGACGAGCAGTACTTC.